These 3 T cell receptor beta chains originate from one sample sequenced in a study of blood T cell repertoires in COVID-19. Here immunoSEQ multiplex PCR was the method, and the copy in TCRdb shows in-frame clones only, minus some. The repertoire holds over 130,000 clones, with about three quarters as singletons. The sample was PBMCs or T cells enriched from blood (not recorded which). These receptors were taken from a woman aged 50 to 65 who had recovered from COVID-19.

The chain couples TRBV2 to TRBJ2-7, with TRBD2 identical over 10 bases. CDR1 and CDR2 (germline): SNHLY, FYNNEI. Trimming took 2 bases from V and 2 from J; bases not matched to a gene: 12. The CDR3 sequence is 18 residues long. CDR3 nucleotides: TGTGCCAGCAGTGAACGTACGTTGGCTAGCGGGGGAACCTACGAGCAGTACTTC. Its protein product is CASSERTLASGGTYEQYF.

This clone has a handful of counts. The V gene is TRBV5-6, the J gene TRBJ1-6; D is ambiguous. The CDR3 covers 16 residues. Germline V CDR1 and CDR2: SGHDT, YYEEEE. Trimming took off 2 bases at V and 0 bases at J, with 9 bases between the two ends. The CDR3 loop is CASSFGLHSYNSPLHF. The CDR3 DNA follows: TGTGCCAGCAGCTTTGGACTGCACTCCTATAATTCACCCCTCCACTTT. Full variable domain (rest looked up from reference TRBV5-6 and TRBJ1-6): DAGVTQSPTHLIKTRGQQVTLRCSPKSGHDTVSWYQQALGQGPQFIFQYYEEEERQRGNFPDRFSGHQFPNYSSELNVNALLLGDSALYLCASSFGLHSYNSPLHFGNGTRLTVT.

This clone is a singleton in its sample. The chain has TRBV2 and TRBJ1-1, with 8 bases aligning to TRBD1. The CDR3 has 14 residues. The V and J ends lost 6 bases and 5 bases, in that order; junction bases with no gene match: 8. Germline V lookup: CDR1 SNHLY, CDR2 FYNNEI. The CDR3 protein is CASRVTGGRTEAFF. The DNA for the CDR3 is TGTGCCAGCAGGGTAACAGGGGGTCGGACTGAAGCTTTCTTT.